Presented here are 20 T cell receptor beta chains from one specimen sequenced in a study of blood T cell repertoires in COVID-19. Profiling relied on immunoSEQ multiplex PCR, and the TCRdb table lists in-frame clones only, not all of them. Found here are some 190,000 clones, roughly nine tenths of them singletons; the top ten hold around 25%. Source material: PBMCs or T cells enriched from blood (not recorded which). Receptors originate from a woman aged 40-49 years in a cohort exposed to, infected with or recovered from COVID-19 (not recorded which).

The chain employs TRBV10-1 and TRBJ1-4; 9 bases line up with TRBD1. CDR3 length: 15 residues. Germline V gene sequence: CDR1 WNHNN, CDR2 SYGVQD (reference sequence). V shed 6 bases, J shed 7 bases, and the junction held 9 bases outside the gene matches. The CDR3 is CASSLFGTGREKLFF. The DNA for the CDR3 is TGCGCCAGCAGCCTATTCGGGACAGGGCGTGAAAAACTGTTTTTT.

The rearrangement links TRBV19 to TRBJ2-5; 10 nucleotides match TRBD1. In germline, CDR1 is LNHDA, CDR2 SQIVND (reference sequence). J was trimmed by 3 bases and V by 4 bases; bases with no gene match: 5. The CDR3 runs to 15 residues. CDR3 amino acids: CASSTQGQGKETQYF. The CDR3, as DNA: TGTGCCAGTAGTACGCAGGGACAGGGGAAAGAGACCCAGTACTTC.

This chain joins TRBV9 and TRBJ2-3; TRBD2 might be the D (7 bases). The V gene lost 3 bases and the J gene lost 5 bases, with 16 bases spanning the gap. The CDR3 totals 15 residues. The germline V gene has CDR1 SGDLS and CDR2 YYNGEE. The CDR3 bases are TGTGCCAGCAGCGCAGGGCAGGGGAGGGGAGATACGCAGTATTTT. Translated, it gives CASSAGQGRGDTQYF.

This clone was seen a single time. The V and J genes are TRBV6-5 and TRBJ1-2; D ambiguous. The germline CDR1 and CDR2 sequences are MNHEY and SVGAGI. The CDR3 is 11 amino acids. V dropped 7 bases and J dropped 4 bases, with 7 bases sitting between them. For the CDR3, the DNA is TGTGCCAGCACCGAGCCCTATGGCTACACCTTC. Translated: CASTEPYGYTF.

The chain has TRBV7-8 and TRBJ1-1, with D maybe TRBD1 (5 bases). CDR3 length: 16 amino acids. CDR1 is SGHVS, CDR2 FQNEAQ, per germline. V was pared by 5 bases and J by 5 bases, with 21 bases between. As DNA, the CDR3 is TGTGCCAGCAGCCTCAATTTTCCGACAGAAGGGACTGAAGCTTTCTTT. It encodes CASSLNFPTEGTEAFF.

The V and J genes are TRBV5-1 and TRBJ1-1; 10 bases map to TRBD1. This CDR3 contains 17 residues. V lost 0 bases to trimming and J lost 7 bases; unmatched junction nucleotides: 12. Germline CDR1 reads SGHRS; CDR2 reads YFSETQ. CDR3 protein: CASSLGQGAARSYEAFF. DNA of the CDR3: TGCGCCAGCAGCTTGGGACAGGGGGCCGCTCGGTCCTATGAAGCTTTCTTT.

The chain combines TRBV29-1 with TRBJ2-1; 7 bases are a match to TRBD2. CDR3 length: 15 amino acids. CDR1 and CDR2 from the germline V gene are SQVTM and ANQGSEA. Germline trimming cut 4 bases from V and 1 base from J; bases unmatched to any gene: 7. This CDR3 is CSVVGGSVSYNEQFF. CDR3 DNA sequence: TGCAGCGTTGTTGGCGGGAGTGTATCCTACAATGAGCAGTTCTTC.

This CDR3 reads CASSVADRAGNTIYF. CDR3 sequence (DNA): TGTGCCAGCAGCGTTGCAGACAGAGCTGGAAACACCATATATTTT. This chain uses TRBV9 with TRBJ1-3, with a possible D match to TRBD1 (5 bases). Germline V lookup: CDR1 SGDLS, CDR2 YYNGEE. V shed 2 bases and J shed 2 bases, with 11 bases lying between them. The CDR3 length is 15 residues. Full variable domain (outside the CDR3, taken from reference TRBV9 and TRBJ1-3): DSGVTQTPKHLITATGQRVTLRCSPRSGDLSVYWYQQSLDQGLQFLIQYYNGEERAKGNILERFSAQQFPDLHSELNLSSLELGDSALYFCASSVADRAGNTIYFGEGSWLTVV.

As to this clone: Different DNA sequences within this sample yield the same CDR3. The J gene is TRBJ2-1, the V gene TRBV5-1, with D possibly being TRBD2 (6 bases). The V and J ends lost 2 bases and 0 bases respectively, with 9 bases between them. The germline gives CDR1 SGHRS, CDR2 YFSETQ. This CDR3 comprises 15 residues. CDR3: CASSLGTSSYNEQFF. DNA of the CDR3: TGCGCCAGCAGCTTAGGGACTTCCTCCTACAATGAGCAGTTCTTC.

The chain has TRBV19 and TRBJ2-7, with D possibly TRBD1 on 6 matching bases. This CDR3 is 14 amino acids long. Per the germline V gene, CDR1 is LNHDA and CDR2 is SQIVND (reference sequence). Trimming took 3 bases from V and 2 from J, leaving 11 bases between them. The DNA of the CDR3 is TGTGCCAGTAGTATCTCAAACAGGGCCTACGAGCAGTACTTC. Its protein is CASSISNRAYEQYF. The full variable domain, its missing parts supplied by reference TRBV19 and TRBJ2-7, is DGGITQSPKYLFRKEGQNVTLSCEQNLNHDAMYWYRQDPGQGLRLIYYSQIVNDFQKGDIAEGYSVSREKKESFPLTVTSAQKNPTAFYLCASSISNRAYEQYFGPGTRLTVT.

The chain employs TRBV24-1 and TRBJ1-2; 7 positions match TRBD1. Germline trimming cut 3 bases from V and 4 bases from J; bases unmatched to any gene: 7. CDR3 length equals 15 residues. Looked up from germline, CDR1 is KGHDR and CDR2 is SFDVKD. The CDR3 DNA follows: TGTGCCACCAGTGATGGGACAGAATCGGTCTATGGCTACACCTTC. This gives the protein CATSDGTESVYGYTF.

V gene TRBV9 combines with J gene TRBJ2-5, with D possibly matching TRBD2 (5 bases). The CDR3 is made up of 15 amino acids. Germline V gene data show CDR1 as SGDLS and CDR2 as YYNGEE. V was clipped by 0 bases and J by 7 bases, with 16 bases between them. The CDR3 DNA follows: TGTGCCAGCAGCGTAGCGGGTAGTAGCGTAGGGACCCAGTACTTC. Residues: CASSVAGSSVGTQYF. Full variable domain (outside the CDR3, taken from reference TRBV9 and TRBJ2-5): DSGVTQTPKHLITATGQRVTLRCSPRSGDLSVYWYQQSLDQGLQFLIQYYNGEERAKGNILERFSAQQFPDLHSELNLSSLELGDSALYFCASSVAGSSVGTQYFGPGTRLLVL.

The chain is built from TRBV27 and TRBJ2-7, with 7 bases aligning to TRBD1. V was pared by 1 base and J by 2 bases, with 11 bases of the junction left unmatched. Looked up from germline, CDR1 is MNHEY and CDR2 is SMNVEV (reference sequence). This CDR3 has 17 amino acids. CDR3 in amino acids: CASSLFSTGQAAYEQYF. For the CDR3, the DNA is TGTGCCAGCAGTTTATTTTCGACAGGACAGGCAGCCTACGAGCAGTACTTC.

The CDR3 DNA reads as TGTGCCAGCAGTTTAGGTTCCAGCACTGAAGCTTTCTTT. Protein: CASSLGSSTEAFF. V and J are TRBV27 and TRBJ1-1; D remains unclear. Germline assignment: CDR1 MNHEY and CDR2 SMNVEV (reference sequence). V lost 2 bases to trimming and J lost 4 bases, with 8 bases between them. This CDR3 contains 13 residues.

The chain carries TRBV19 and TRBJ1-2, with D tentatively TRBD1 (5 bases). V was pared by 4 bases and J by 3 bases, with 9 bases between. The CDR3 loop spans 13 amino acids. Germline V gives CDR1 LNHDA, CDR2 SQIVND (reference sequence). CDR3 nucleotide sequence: TGTGCCAGTAGTAGGGGGGGAGACTATGGCTACACCTTC. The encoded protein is CASSRGGDYGYTF.

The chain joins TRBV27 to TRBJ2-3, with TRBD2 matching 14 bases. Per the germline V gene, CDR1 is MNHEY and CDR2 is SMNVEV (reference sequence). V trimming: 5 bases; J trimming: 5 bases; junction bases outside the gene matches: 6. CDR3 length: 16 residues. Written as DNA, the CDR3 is TGTGCCAGCAGTCTCCTGACTAGCGGGGGGGGAGATACGCAGTATTTT. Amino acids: CASSLLTSGGGDTQYF.

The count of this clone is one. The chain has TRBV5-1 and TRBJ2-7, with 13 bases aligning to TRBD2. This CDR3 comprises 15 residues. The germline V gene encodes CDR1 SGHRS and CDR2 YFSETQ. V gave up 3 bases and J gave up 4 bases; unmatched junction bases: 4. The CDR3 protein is CASSSTSGGVYEQYF. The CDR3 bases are TGCGCCAGCAGCTCCACTAGCGGGGGGGTGTACGAGCAGTACTTC.

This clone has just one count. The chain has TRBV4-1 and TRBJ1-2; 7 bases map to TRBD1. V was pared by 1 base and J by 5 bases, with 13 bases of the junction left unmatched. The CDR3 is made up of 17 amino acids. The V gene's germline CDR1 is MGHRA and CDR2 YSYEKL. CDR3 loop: CASSQVHEDRDVYGYTF. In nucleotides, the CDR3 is TGCGCCAGCAGCCAAGTACATGAAGACAGGGACGTTTATGGCTACACCTTC.

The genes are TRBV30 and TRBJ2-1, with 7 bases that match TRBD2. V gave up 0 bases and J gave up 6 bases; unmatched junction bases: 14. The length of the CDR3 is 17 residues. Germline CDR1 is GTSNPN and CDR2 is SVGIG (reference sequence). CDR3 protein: CAWSVDFFESSGNEQFF. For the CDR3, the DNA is TGTGCCTGGAGTGTAGATTTTTTTGAGTCTAGCGGCAATGAGCAGTTCTTC.

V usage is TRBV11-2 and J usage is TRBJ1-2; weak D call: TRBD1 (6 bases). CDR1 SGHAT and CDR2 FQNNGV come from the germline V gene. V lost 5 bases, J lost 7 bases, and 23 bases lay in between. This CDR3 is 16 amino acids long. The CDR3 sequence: CASSPRGPTGFSGYTF. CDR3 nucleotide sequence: TGTGCCAGCAGCCCTAGGGGCCCAACAGGGTTTAGTGGCTACACCTTC. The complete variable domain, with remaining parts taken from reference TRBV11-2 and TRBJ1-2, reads EAGVAQSPRYKIIEKRQSVAFWCNPISGHATLYWYQQILGQGPKLLIQFQNNGVVDDSQLPKDRFSAERLKGVDSTLKIQPAKLEDSAVYLCASSPRGPTGFSGYTFGSGTRLTVV.